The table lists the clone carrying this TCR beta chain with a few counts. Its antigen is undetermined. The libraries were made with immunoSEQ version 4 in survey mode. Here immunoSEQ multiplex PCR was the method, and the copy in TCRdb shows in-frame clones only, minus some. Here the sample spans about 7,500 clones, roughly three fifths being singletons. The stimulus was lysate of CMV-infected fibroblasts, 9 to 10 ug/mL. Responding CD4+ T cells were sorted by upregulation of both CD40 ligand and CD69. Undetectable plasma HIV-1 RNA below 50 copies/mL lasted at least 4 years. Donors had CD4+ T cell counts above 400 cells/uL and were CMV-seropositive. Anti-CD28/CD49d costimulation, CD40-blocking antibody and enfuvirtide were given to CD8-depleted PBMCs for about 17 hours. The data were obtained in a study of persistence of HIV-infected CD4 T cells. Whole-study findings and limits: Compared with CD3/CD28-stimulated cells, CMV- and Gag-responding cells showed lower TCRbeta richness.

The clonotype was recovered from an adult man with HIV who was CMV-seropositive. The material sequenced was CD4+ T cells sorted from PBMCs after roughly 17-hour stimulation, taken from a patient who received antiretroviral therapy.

In nucleotides, the CDR3 is TGTGCCAGCATCGGAAGCACTGAAGCTTTCTTT. This encodes CASIGSTEAFF. The V and J genes are TRBV2 and TRBJ1-1, with D hard to call. V was shortened by 7 bases and J by 4 bases, with 7 bases between the two germline ends. The CDR3 is made up of 11 amino acids. Germline V gene sequence: CDR1 SNHLY, CDR2 FYNNEI.